The 5 T cell receptor beta chains reported below all come from one sample, sequenced in a study of beta chain features in type 1 diabetes. What these receptors recognize is not known. Expressed TCRB transcripts were sequenced after all isolated RNA was converted to cDNA. TCRdb's table, derived via immunoSEQ multiplex PCR, lists solely in-frame clones and lacks some. The profile shows about 53,000 clones, around 60% of them singletons. Study results and caveats: TCRB CDR3s from Type 1 diabetes patients were moderately but significantly shorter in all four CD4+ subsets.

The sequenced sample consisted of stem cell memory CD4+ T cells from blood. Receptor source: a woman between 25 and 40 years old with type 1 diabetes.

The chain recombines TRBV10-1 with TRBJ2-3; weak D call: TRBD1 (6 bases). V was pared by 0 bases and J by 1 base, with 8 bases between. The CDR3 runs 15 residues. Per the germline V gene, CDR1 is WNHNN and CDR2 is SYGVQD (reference sequence). CDR3 region: CASSESSGGTDTQYF. The CDR3 DNA reads as TGCGCCAGCAGTGAGTCCTCAGGGGGCACAGATACGCAGTATTTT.

The V gene is TRBV2, the J gene TRBJ2-2, with TRBD1 matching over 8 bases. The germline V gene encodes CDR1 SNHLY and CDR2 FYNNEI. J gave up 0 bases and V 4 bases, and 1 base lay outside the gene matches. This CDR3 region has 15 residues. The CDR3: CASSGQGTNTGELFF. CDR3 coding DNA: TGTGCCAGCAGTGGACAGGGGACGAACACCGGGGAGCTGTTTTTT.

The chain couples TRBV10-3 to TRBJ2-3, with 12 bases aligning to TRBD2. Germline V gene sequence: CDR1 ENHRY, CDR2 SYGVKD. The CDR3 has 15 residues. V lost 6 bases and J lost 2; bases outside the gene matches: 3. The CDR3 spells CAISTSGRNTDTQYF. In DNA, the CDR3 is TGTGCCATCAGCACTAGCGGGAGGAACACAGATACGCAGTATTTT.

This clone has only a few counts. CDR3 DNA sequence: TGTGCCAGCGCGGGGGAGCTTAGCAATCAGCCCCAGCATTTT. It codes for CASAGELSNQPQHF. The V call is TRBV28, the J call TRBJ1-5, with a tentative D call TRBD1 (5 bases). The germline V and J ends were trimmed by 8 bases and 0 bases, with 11 bases remaining between them. The CDR3 contains 14 residues. CDR1 is MDHEN and CDR2 is SYDVKM in the germline V gene.

The CDR3 DNA reads as TGCGCCAGCAGCTCCGGACTAGCGGGAGTACGAGGTGCTACCCAAGAGACCCAGTACTTC. Residues: CASSSGLAGVRGATQETQYF. V usage is TRBV5-1 and J usage is TRBJ2-5; 13 bases match TRBD2. CDR1 and CDR2 (germline): SGHRS, YFSETQ. The CDR3 covers 20 residues. Trimming cost V 3 bases and J 1 base; bases outside gene matches: 15. Full variable domain (outside the CDR3, taken from reference TRBV5-1 and TRBJ2-5): KAGVTQTPRYLIKTRGQQVTLSCSPISGHRSVSWYQQTPGQGLQFLFEYFSETQRNKGNFPGRFSGRQFSNSRSEMNVSTLELGDSALYLCASSSGLAGVRGATQETQYFGPGTRLLVL.